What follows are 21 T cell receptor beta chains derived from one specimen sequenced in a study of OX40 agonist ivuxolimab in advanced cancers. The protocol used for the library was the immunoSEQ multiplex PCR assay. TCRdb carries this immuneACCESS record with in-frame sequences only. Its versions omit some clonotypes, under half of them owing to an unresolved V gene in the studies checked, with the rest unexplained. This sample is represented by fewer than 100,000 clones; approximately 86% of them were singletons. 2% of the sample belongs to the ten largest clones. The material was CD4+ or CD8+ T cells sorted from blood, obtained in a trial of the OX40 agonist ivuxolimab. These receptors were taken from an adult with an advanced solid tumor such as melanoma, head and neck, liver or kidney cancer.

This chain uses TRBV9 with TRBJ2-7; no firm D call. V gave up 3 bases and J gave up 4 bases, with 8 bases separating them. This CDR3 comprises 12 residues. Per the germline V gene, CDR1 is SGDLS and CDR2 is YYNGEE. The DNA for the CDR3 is TGTGCCAGCAGCGGGGCAGGATACGAGCAGTACTTC. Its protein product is CASSGAGYEQYF.

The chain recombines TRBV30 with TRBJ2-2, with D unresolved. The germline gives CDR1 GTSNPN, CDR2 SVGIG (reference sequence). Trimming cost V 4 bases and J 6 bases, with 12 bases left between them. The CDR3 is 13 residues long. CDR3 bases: TGTGCCTGGACAATAGGTCGGTCCGGGGAGCTGTTTTTT. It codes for CAWTIGRSGELFF.

The CDR3 sequence: CATSRGTGGLTDSNQPQHF. The CDR3 DNA sequence: TGTGCCACCAGCAGAGGGACAGGGGGCTTAACCGATAGCAATCAGCCCCAGCATTTT. The V gene is TRBV15, the J gene TRBJ1-5; the match to TRBD1 covers 11 bases. This CDR3 has 19 residues. Germline assignment: CDR1 LNHNV and CDR2 YYDKDF (reference sequence). V lost 1 base to trimming and J lost 0 bases; unmatched junction nucleotides: 8.

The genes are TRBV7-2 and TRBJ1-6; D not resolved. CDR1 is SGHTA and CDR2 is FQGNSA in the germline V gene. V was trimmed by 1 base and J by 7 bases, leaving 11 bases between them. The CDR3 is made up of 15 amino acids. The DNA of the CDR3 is TGTGCCAGCAGCTTAGGGTACAGTCGGAATTCACCCCTCCACTTT. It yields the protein CASSLGYSRNSPLHF.

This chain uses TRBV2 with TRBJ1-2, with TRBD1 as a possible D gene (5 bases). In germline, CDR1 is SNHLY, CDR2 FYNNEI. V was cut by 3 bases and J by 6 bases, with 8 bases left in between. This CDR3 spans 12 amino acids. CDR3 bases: TGTGCCAGCAGTGACTTGGGGGATGGCTACACCTTC. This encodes CASSDLGDGYTF.

DNA of the CDR3: TGTGCCAGCAGCTCGGACAGGGGTTACGAGCAGTACTTC. It yields the protein CASSSDRGYEQYF. The chain joins TRBV13 to TRBJ2-7; 9 bases align to TRBD1. The CDR3 runs to 13 residues. The germline V gene encodes CDR1 PRHDT and CDR2 FYEKMQ (reference sequence). With V trimmed by 4 bases and J by 4 bases, 2 bases remained unmatched.

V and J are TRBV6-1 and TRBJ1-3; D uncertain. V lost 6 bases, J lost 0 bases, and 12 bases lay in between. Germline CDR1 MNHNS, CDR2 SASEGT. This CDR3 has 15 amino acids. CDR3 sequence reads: CASSPIDFSGNTIYF. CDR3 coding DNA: TGTGCCAGCAGCCCCATAGACTTCTCTGGAAACACCATATATTTT.

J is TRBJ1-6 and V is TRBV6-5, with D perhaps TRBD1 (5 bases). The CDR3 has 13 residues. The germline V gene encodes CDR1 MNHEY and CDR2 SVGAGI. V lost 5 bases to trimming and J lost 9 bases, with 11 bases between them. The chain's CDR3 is CASSPGRGSPLHF. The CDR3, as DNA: TGTGCCAGCAGTCCGGGACGGGGTTCACCCCTCCACTTT.

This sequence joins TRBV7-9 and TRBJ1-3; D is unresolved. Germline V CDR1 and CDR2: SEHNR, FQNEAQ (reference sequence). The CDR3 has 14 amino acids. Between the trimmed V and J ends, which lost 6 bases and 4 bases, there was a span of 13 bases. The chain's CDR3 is CASRKEDWGNTIYF. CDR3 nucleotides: TGTGCCAGCAGGAAGGAGGATTGGGGAAACACCATATATTTT.

The CDR3 loop is CASSLGRTDEKLFF. In nucleotides, the CDR3 is TGCGCCAGCAGCTTGGGACGTACGGATGAAAAACTGTTTTTT. The chain recombines TRBV5-1 with TRBJ1-4; no firm D call. Germline assignment: CDR1 SGHRS and CDR2 YFSETQ. The CDR3 is 14 amino acids. Deletions cut 0 bases from V and 6 bases from J, with 9 bases between.

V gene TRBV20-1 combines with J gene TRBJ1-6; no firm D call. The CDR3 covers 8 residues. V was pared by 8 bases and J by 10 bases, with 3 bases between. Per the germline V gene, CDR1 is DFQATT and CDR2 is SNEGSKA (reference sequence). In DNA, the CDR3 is TGCAGTTGGTCACCCCTCCACTTT. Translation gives CSWSPLHF.

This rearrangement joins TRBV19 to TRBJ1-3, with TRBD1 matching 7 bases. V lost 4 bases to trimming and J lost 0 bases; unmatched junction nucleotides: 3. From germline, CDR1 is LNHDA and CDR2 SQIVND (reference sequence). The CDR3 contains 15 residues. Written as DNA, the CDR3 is TGTGCCAGTAGTACTGGACAGGCCTCTGGAAACACCATATATTTT. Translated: CASSTGQASGNTIYF.

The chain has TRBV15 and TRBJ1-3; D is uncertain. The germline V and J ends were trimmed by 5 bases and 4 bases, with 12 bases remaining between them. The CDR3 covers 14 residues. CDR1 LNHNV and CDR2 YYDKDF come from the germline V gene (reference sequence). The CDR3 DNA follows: TGTGCCACCAGCTCGCGGGTTAGGGGAAACACCATATATTTT. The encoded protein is CATSSRVRGNTIYF. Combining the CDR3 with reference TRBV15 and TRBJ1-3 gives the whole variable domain DAMVIQNPRYQVTQFGKPVTLSCSQTLNHNVMYWYQQKSSQAPKLLFHYYDKDFNNEADTPDNFQSRRPNTSFCFLDIRSPGLGDTAMYLCATSSRVRGNTIYFGEGSWLTVV.

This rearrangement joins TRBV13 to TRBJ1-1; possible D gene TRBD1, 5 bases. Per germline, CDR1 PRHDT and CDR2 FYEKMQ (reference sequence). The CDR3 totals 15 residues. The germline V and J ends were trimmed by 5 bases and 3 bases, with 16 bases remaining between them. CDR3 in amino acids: CASSTYGRGDTEAFF. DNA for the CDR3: TGTGCCAGCAGCACATATGGCCGAGGGGACACTGAAGCTTTCTTT. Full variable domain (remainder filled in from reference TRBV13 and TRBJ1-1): AAGVIQSPRHLIKEKRETATLKCYPIPRHDTVYWYQQGPGQDPQFLISFYEKMQSDKGSIPDRFSAQQFSDYHSELNMSSLELGDSALYFCASSTYGRGDTEAFFGQGTRLTVV.

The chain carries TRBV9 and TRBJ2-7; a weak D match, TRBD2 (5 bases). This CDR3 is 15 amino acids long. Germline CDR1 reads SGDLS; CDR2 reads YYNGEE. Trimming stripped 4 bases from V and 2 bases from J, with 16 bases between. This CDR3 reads CASSPYPTRAYEQYF. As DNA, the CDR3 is TGTGCCAGCAGCCCCTACCCTACGCGGGCCTACGAGCAGTACTTC.

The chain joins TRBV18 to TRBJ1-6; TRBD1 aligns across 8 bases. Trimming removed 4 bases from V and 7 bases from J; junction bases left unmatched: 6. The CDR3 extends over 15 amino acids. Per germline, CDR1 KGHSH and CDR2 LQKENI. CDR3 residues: CASSRDRRENSPLHF. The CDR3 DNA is TGTGCCAGCTCACGGGACAGGCGGGAAAATTCACCCCTCCACTTT.

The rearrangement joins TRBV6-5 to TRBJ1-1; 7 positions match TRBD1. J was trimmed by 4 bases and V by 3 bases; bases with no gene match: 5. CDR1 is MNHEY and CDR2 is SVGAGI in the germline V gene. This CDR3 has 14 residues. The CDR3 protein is CASSYQAGGTEAFF. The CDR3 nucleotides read TGTGCCAGCAGTTATCAAGCAGGGGGCACTGAAGCTTTCTTT.

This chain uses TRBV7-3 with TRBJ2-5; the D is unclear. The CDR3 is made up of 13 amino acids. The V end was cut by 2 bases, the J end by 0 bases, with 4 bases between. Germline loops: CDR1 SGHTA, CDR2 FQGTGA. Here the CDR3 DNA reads TGTGCCAGCAGCTTAGCCCACCAAGAGACCCAGTACTTC. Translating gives CASSLAHQETQYF.

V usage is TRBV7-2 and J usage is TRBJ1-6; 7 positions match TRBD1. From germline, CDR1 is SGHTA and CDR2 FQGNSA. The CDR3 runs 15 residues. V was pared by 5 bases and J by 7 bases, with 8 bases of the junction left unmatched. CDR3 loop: CASSPKTGRNSPLHF. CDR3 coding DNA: TGTGCCAGCAGCCCGAAGACAGGGCGCAATTCACCCCTCCACTTT.

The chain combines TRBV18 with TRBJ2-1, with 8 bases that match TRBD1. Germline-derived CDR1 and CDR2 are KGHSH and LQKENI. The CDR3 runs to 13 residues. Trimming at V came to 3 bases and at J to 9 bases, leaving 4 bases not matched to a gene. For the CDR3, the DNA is TGTGCCAGCTCACCCCAGGGGGCAGGTGAGCAGTTCTTC. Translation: CASSPQGAGEQFF. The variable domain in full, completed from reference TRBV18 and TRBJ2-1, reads NAGVMQNPRHLVRRRGQEARLRCSPMKGHSHVYWYRQLPEEGLKFMVYLQKENIIDESGMPKERFSAEFPKEGPSILRIQQVVRGDSAAYFCASSPQGAGEQFFGPGTRLTVL.

The CDR3 DNA follows: TGCGCCAGCAGCCTGCAGGGGGGGCCTGAAAAACTGTTTTTT. Amino acid sequence: CASSLQGGPEKLFF. This rearrangement joins TRBV5-1 to TRBJ1-4; 7 positions match TRBD1. Trimming cost V 4 bases and J 7 bases; bases outside gene matches: 7. Germline V CDR1 and CDR2: SGHRS, YFSETQ. The CDR3 spans 14 residues.